These 19 T cell receptor beta chains came from one sample sequenced in a study of OX40 agonist ivuxolimab in advanced cancers. Clones were read by immunoSEQ multiplex PCR, and TCRdb kept only the in-frame ones, dropping some. The profile shows tens of thousands of clones, 75% to 90% of them singletons. This sample comprised CD4+ or CD8+ T cells sorted from blood, obtained in a trial of the OX40 agonist ivuxolimab. The receptor source for this set is an adult with an advanced solid tumor such as melanoma, head and neck, liver or kidney cancer.

The chain uses TRBV10-3 and TRBJ2-7, with TRBD2 matching 8 bases. In germline, CDR1 is ENHRY, CDR2 SYGVKD. This CDR3 comprises 15 residues. V was clipped by 1 base and J by 2 bases; unmatched bases: 4. The CDR3 nucleotides read TGTGCCATCAGTGAGTTGGGCGGGGGGACCTACGAGCAGTACTTC. Residues: CAISELGGGTYEQYF.

The chain recombines TRBV27 with TRBJ2-1; the D is unclear. Per germline, CDR1 MNHEY and CDR2 SMNVEV (reference sequence). V was cut by 5 bases and J by 0 bases, with 5 bases left in between. The length of the CDR3 is 13 residues. The CDR3 bases are TGTGCCAGCAGTGCGAGCTCCTACAATGAGCAGTTCTTC. Translated, it gives CASSASSYNEQFF.

V and J are TRBV30 and TRBJ2-1; D perhaps matches TRBD2 (6 bases). This CDR3 region has 12 residues. The V gene's germline CDR1 is GTSNPN and CDR2 SVGIG (reference sequence). The germline V and J ends were trimmed by 5 bases and 6 bases, with 11 bases remaining between them. CDR3 in amino acids: CAWSAGLNEQFF. CDR3 DNA: TGTGCCTGGTCGGCGGGGCTCAATGAGCAGTTCTTC.

V gene TRBV5-6 combines with J gene TRBJ2-1; D uncertain. Germline CDR1 reads SGHDT; CDR2 reads YYEEEE. V lost 2 bases and J 6 bases, leaving 3 bases between the germline ends. CDR3 length equals 11 residues. CDR3 bases: TGTGCCAGCAGCTTCGGCAATGAGCAGTTCTTC. Translation: CASSFGNEQFF.

The genes are TRBV4-2 and TRBJ1-4; no definite D call. Germline V CDR1 and CDR2: LGHNA, YNFKEQ. This CDR3 has 18 residues. Trimming removed 4 bases from V and 0 bases from J, with 18 bases in between. The CDR3 sequence: CASSPLLAAAATNEKLFF. In DNA, the CDR3 is TGTGCCAGCAGCCCACTCCTGGCGGCAGCTGCAACTAATGAAAAACTGTTTTTT.

The CDR3 is CASSQEDLVAGSTDTQYF. The CDR3 bases are TGCGCCAGCAGCCAAGAGGATCTGGTCGCGGGGAGCACAGATACGCAGTATTTT. V and J are TRBV4-1 and TRBJ2-3; D perhaps matches TRBD2 (6 bases). Trimming stripped 0 bases from V and 0 bases from J, with 16 bases between. The CDR3 has 18 residues. Germline loops: CDR1 MGHRA, CDR2 YSYEKL.

This CDR3 reads CASSGGLAGTGELFF. The CDR3 nucleotides are TGTGCCAGTAGTGGGGGGCTAGCGGGTACCGGGGAGCTGTTTTTT. This chain links TRBV19 with TRBJ2-2; 8 bases are a match to TRBD2. V lost 5 bases and J lost 5; bases outside the gene matches: 7. Germline-derived CDR1 and CDR2 are LNHDA and SQIVND (reference sequence). This CDR3 spans 15 amino acids.

V usage is TRBV27 and J usage is TRBJ1-2; D call uncertain. Deletions cut 5 bases from V and 5 bases from J, with 18 bases between. The CDR3 consists of 15 residues. CDR1 is MNHEY and CDR2 is SMNVEV in the germline V gene (reference sequence). CDR3 sequence: CASSPLMERVYGYTF. The CDR3 DNA reads as TGTGCCAGCAGTCCATTGATGGAGAGGGTATATGGCTACACCTTC.

The chain has TRBV28 and TRBJ1-5; 7 bases line up with TRBD1. The CDR3 runs 14 residues. The V gene's germline CDR1 is MDHEN and CDR2 SYDVKM. As DNA, the CDR3 is TGTGGGGGAGGGGGCGAAGGTAGCAATCAGCCCCAGCATTTT. It specifies CGGGGEGSNQPQHF.

The chain recombines TRBV30 with TRBJ2-7; D may be TRBD1 or TRBD2 (5 bases each). Trimming took 2 bases from V and 3 from J, leaving 11 bases between them. The CDR3 runs 13 residues. Germline CDR1 reads GTSNPN; CDR2 reads SVGIG (reference sequence). The chain's CDR3 is CAWSLAGGYEQYF. In DNA, the CDR3 is TGTGCCTGGAGTTTAGCTGGGGGCTACGAGCAGTACTTC.

The chain is built from TRBV27 and TRBJ2-1; D is unresolved. The CDR3 is 12 residues long. Germline CDR1 MNHEY, CDR2 SMNVEV (reference sequence). Trimming shortened V by 6 bases and J by 7 bases, and 10 bases separated the two germline ends. Written as DNA, the CDR3 is TGTGCCAGCAGGTCGACATGGAATGAGCAGTTCTTC. It yields the protein CASRSTWNEQFF.

In this sample, this clone turned up once. This chain connects TRBV30 to TRBJ2-7, with 9 bases aligning to TRBD1. Per germline, CDR1 GTSNPN and CDR2 SVGIG (reference sequence). There are 14 residues in the CDR3. The J segment lost 0 bases and the V segment lost 4 bases, leaving 4 bases of the junction unmatched. The CDR3: CAWIHRGHSYEQYF. The CDR3 nucleotides read TGTGCCTGGATACACAGGGGGCACTCCTACGAGCAGTACTTC.

This chain connects TRBV5-1 to TRBJ2-2; either TRBD1 or TRBD2 may supply D (7 bases each). This CDR3 has 14 amino acids. CDR1 and CDR2 from the germline V gene are SGHRS and YFSETQ. V lost 4 bases and J 6 bases, leaving 13 bases between the germline ends. The CDR3 region has the DNA TGCGCCAGCAGCGCCGCAGGGGGGGCCGGGGAGCTGTTTTTT. Protein: CASSAAGGAGELFF.

The chain recombines TRBV27 with TRBJ1-1, with TRBD1 identical over 8 bases. The CDR3 length is 14 residues. The V gene's germline CDR1 is MNHEY and CDR2 SMNVEV (reference sequence). Germline trimming cut 5 bases from V and 5 bases from J; bases unmatched to any gene: 7. The CDR3, as DNA: TGTGCCAGCAGTCCCTCAGGGGGCAGAACTGAAGCTTTCTTT. Amino acids: CASSPSGGRTEAFF.

The chain joins TRBV7-3 to TRBJ2-7, with TRBD2 matching over 7 bases. Germline CDR1 and CDR2: SGHTA and FQGTGA. CDR3 length: 12 amino acids. J was trimmed by 5 bases and V by 2 bases; bases with no gene match: 0. CDR3 residues: CASSLGGDEQYF. The CDR3, as DNA: TGTGCCAGCAGCTTAGGGGGGGACGAGCAGTACTTC. Based on the CDR3 plus reference TRBV7-3 and TRBJ2-7, the full variable domain is GAGVSQTPSNKVTEKGKYVELRCDPISGHTALYWYRQSLGQGPEFLIYFQGTGAADDSGLPNDRFFAVRPEGSVSTLKIQRTERGDSAVYLCASSLGGDEQYFGPGTRLTVT.

The chain couples TRBV5-5 to TRBJ2-7; 12 bases are shared with TRBD1. This CDR3 is 17 amino acids long. V dropped 4 bases and J dropped 3; count of bases not matched to a gene: 11. Germline lookup yields CDR1 SGHKS and CDR2 YYEKEE (reference sequence). CDR3 sequence (DNA): TGTGCCAGCAGCGAAAGCGGGACAGGGGGCGCGTTCTACGAGCAGTACTTC. This encodes CASSESGTGGAFYEQYF.

The genes are TRBV7-9 and TRBJ1-4; 12 bases match TRBD1. V lost 8 bases to trimming and J lost 8 bases; unmatched junction nucleotides: 12. CDR3 size: 16 residues. The V gene's germline CDR1 is SEHNR and CDR2 FQNEAQ (reference sequence). The CDR3 bases are TGTGCCAGCGCCGGGACAGGGGGCGCAGGTAAAGAAAAACTGTTTTTT. This codes for CASAGTGGAGKEKLFF.

This clone appeared a few times. J is TRBJ2-2 and V is TRBV29-1, with D perhaps TRBD1 or TRBD2 (5 bases each). The germline V and J ends were trimmed by 1 base and 6 bases, with 12 bases remaining between them. The CDR3 loop spans 14 amino acids. The germline gives CDR1 SQVTM, CDR2 ANQGSEA. CDR3 residues: CSVEGGAVAGELFF. DNA for the CDR3: TGCAGCGTTGAAGGAGGGGCGGTGGCCGGGGAGCTGTTTTTT.

J is TRBJ2-2 and V is TRBV7-9; D is uncertain. Trimming cost V 5 bases and J 2 bases, with 12 bases left between them. The germline CDR1 and CDR2 sequences are SEHNR and FQNEAQ (reference sequence). CDR3 length: 15 residues. Here the CDR3 reads CASSPMAPNTGELFF. Written as DNA, the CDR3 is TGTGCCAGCAGCCCCATGGCCCCAAACACCGGGGAGCTGTTTTTT.